Following are 19 T cell receptor beta chains from one sample sequenced in a study of blood T cell repertoires in COVID-19 (dated by TCRdb to the early 2020s). Preparation of the library involved the immunoSEQ multiplex PCR assay. What TCRdb holds here is the immuneACCESS table cut down to in-frame rearrangements. Part of the clones is not present; checked against another copy, under half of the missing clones reflect an unresolved V gene, and the others are unexplained. The sample yields 15,000 to 20,000 clones; around 80% were counted once. The top ten hold about 14% of the sample. Sequences were obtained from peripheral blood. The receptors shown here come from a man in his forties with active or convalescent COVID-19.

This clone was picked up a small number of times. V usage is TRBV7-6 and J usage is TRBJ1-2, with a possible D match to TRBD1 (5 bases). This CDR3 spans 14 amino acids. CDR1 SGHVS and CDR2 FNYEAQ come from the germline V gene. Trimming took off 1 base at V and 2 bases at J, with 8 bases between the two ends. CDR3 region: CASSLDRGNYGYTF. DNA for the CDR3: TGTGCCAGCAGCTTAGATAGGGGCAACTATGGCTACACCTTC. Full variable domain (missing parts from reference TRBV7-6 and TRBJ1-2): GAGVSQSPRYKVTKRGQDVALRCDPISGHVSLYWYRQALGQGPEFLTYFNYEAQQDKSGLPNDRFSAERPEGSISTLTIQRTEQRDSAMYRCASSLDRGNYGYTFGSGTRLTVV.

The V gene is TRBV3-1 (or the pseudogene TRBV3-2), the J gene TRBJ2-1; a weak D match, TRBD2 (6 bases). CDR3 length: 16 amino acids. V lost 0 bases to trimming and J lost 4 bases, with 13 bases between them. Germline V gives CDR1 LGHDT, CDR2 YNNKEL (reference sequence). The CDR3 here is CASSQEATGTYNEQFF. CDR3 in DNA: TGTGCCAGCAGCCAAGAGGCCACGGGGACTTACAATGAGCAGTTCTTC.

The genes are TRBV24-1 and TRBJ2-1; 11 nucleotides match TRBD2. V dropped 2 bases and J dropped 4; count of bases not matched to a gene: 6. The CDR3 sequence is 17 residues long. Per the germline V gene, CDR1 is KGHDR and CDR2 is SFDVKD. The CDR3 region is CATSDSRGTSGYNEQFF. Written as DNA, the CDR3 is TGTGCCACCAGTGATTCGAGGGGGACTAGCGGTTACAATGAGCAGTTCTTC.

The rearrangement links TRBV4-1 to TRBJ2-5; TRBD2 matches 13 bases. The CDR3 is 18 residues long. Germline CDR1 MGHRA, CDR2 YSYEKL. V lost 2 bases, J lost 2 bases, and 8 bases stayed unmatched. CDR3 sequence (DNA): TGCGCCAGCAGCCAAAGGATTGGGGGACTAGCGGGGCAAGAGACCCAGTACTTC. This gives the protein CASSQRIGGLAGQETQYF.

The CDR3 sequence: CAWRAWSSYEQYF. CDR3 in DNA: TGTGCCTGGAGGGCCTGGAGCTCCTACGAGCAGTACTTC. The genes are TRBV30 and TRBJ2-7; the D is unclear. The CDR3 is made up of 13 amino acids. Germline-derived CDR1 and CDR2 are GTSNPN and SVGIG (reference sequence). V was clipped by 3 bases and J by 0 bases, with 9 bases between them.

The chain has TRBV5-1 and TRBJ2-3; D unresolved. The CDR3 extends over 14 amino acids. From germline, CDR1 is SGHRS and CDR2 YFSETQ. The V and J ends lost 2 bases and 5 bases respectively, with 12 bases between them. The CDR3 protein is CASSFTPGGDTQYF. The CDR3 DNA is TGCGCCAGCAGCTTTACCCCTGGCGGAGATACGCAGTATTTT.

The J gene is TRBJ2-4, the V gene TRBV19, with 10 bases matching TRBD2. CDR1 LNHDA and CDR2 SQIVND come from the germline V gene (reference sequence). V trimming: 3 bases; J trimming: 0 bases; junction bases outside the gene matches: 5. This CDR3 is 17 amino acids long. The CDR3 reads CASSMASGGLAKNIQYF. CDR3 DNA: TGTGCCAGTAGTATGGCTAGCGGGGGCTTAGCCAAAAACATTCAGTACTTC.

V and J are TRBV7-8 and TRBJ2-7; 7 positions agree with TRBD1. V lost 1 base and J lost 1; bases outside the gene matches: 4. The CDR3 has 15 amino acids. Germline loops: CDR1 SGHVS, CDR2 FQNEAQ. The CDR3, as DNA: TGTGCCAGCAGCTTAGTTGACAGGGTGTCCTACGAGCAGTACTTC. This codes for CASSLVDRVSYEQYF.

The chain employs TRBV4-2 and TRBJ2-1; TRBD1 agrees at 11 bases. The germline V gene has CDR1 LGHNA and CDR2 YNFKEQ. The CDR3 runs 17 residues. With 4 bases clipped from V and 7 bases from J, the junction kept 12 bases outside the gene matches. This CDR3 is CASSPLKGQGAKNEQFF. The DNA for the CDR3 is TGTGCCAGCAGCCCCCTAAAAGGACAGGGGGCGAAGAATGAGCAGTTCTTC.

The CDR3 spells CSVFQGSTEAFF. The CDR3 DNA sequence: TGCAGCGTTTTTCAGGGGTCCACTGAAGCTTTCTTT. This chain uses TRBV29-1 with TRBJ1-1; tentative D call: TRBD1 (6 bases). Germline values: CDR1 SQVTM, CDR2 ANQGSEA. The CDR3 is made up of 12 amino acids. The germline V and J ends were trimmed by 5 bases and 4 bases, with 11 bases remaining between them.

The rearrangement joins TRBV27 to TRBJ1-2; D gene ambiguous. Germline V gene data show CDR1 as MNHEY and CDR2 as SMNVEV (reference sequence). The CDR3 has 13 residues. V gave up 5 bases and J gave up 2 bases, with 9 bases separating them. CDR3 sequence: CASSPMANYGYTF. Here the CDR3 DNA reads TGTGCCAGCAGTCCAATGGCCAACTATGGCTACACCTTC.

This clone has more than one count but fewer than ten. The chain has TRBV18 and TRBJ1-2, with 7 bases identical to TRBD1. The CDR3 is 14 amino acids. V trimming: 2 bases; J trimming: 8 bases; junction bases outside the gene matches: 8. CDR1 is KGHSH, CDR2 LQKENI, per germline. CDR3 coding DNA: TGTGCCAGCTCACCAATGACAGGGTCTGAGGGCTACACCTTC. It yields the protein CASSPMTGSEGYTF.

This clone was observed a handful of times. V and J are TRBV5-6 and TRBJ1-6, with D perhaps matching TRBD1 (6 bases). The CDR3 runs 15 residues. With 0 bases removed from V and 7 bases from J, the gap between germline ends came to 11 bases. Germline V gene data show CDR1 as SGHDT and CDR2 as YYEEEE. In nucleotides, the CDR3 is TGTGCCAGCAGCTTGGGGGCGCAGGGGAATTCACCCCTCCACTTT. The encoded protein is CASSLGAQGNSPLHF.

V gene TRBV19 combines with J gene TRBJ2-1; D is possibly TRBD2 (6 bases). This CDR3 spans 16 amino acids. Trimming took off 7 bases at V and 0 bases at J, with 16 bases between the two ends. Germline CDR1 and CDR2: LNHDA and SQIVND (reference sequence). CDR3 protein: CASTTRGLSSYNEQFF. CDR3 nucleotides: TGTGCCAGTACAACACGGGGACTTAGCTCCTACAATGAGCAGTTCTTC.

This clone was seen only once. The chain employs TRBV9 and TRBJ1-1, with 11 bases identical to TRBD1. The CDR3 runs to 14 residues. Germline CDR1 and CDR2: SGDLS and YYNGEE. J was trimmed by 3 bases and V by 3 bases; bases with no gene match: 1. CDR3 in DNA: TGTGCCAGCAGCGCGGGACAGGGGGACACTGAAGCTTTCTTT. Encoded protein: CASSAGQGDTEAFF.

The chain combines TRBV7-9 with TRBJ1-1; tentative D call: TRBD1 (6 bases). The CDR3 runs 16 residues. With 4 bases removed from V and 3 bases from J, the gap between germline ends came to 18 bases. The germline V gene has CDR1 SEHNR and CDR2 FQNEAQ (reference sequence). CDR3 loop: CASSSPRGGRDTEAFF. DNA of the CDR3: TGTGCCAGCAGCTCCCCGCGGGGGGGCCGGGACACTGAAGCTTTCTTT.

Remarks on this clone: Other nucleotide sequences in the sample specify the same CDR3. The chain employs TRBV5-6 and TRBJ2-7; D unclear. Trimming shortened V by 0 bases and J by 0 bases, and 4 bases separated the two germline ends. The CDR3 extends over 13 amino acids. Germline CDR1 SGHDT, CDR2 YYEEEE. The CDR3 here is CASSLGSSYEQYF. DNA of the CDR3: TGTGCCAGCAGCTTGGGGAGCTCCTACGAGCAGTACTTC.

The V gene is TRBV11-2, the J gene TRBJ2-3; 10 nucleotides line up with TRBD2. V was pared by 5 bases and J by 0 bases, with 2 bases of the junction left unmatched. The CDR3 sequence is 15 residues long. Per germline, CDR1 SGHAT and CDR2 FQNNGV. The CDR3 sequence: CASSRTSGSTDTQYF. The CDR3 DNA sequence: TGTGCCAGCAGCCGGACTAGCGGAAGCACAGATACGCAGTATTTT.

The V and J genes are TRBV5-4 and TRBJ2-5, with 10 bases lining up with TRBD2. Germline V gene lookup returns CDR1 SGHNT and CDR2 YYREEE (reference sequence). The CDR3 has 15 amino acids. With V trimmed by 4 bases and J by 4 bases, 7 bases remained unmatched. This chain's CDR3 is CASSTSGGGLETQYF. DNA for the CDR3: TGTGCCAGCAGCACCAGCGGGGGGGGTTTAGAGACCCAGTACTTC.